This TCR beta chain was sequenced for a study of blood T cell repertoires in COVID-19. There are 14 residues in the CDR3. Per the germline V gene, CDR1 is SGDLS and CDR2 is YYNGEE. V was pared by 3 bases and J by 0 bases, with 4 bases between. The table came from immunoSEQ multiplex PCR; TCRdb's copy has only in-frame clones and leaves some out. Altogether more than 75,000 clones are present, around nine tenths being singletons, with the ten largest covering around 5%. The specimen sequenced was peripheral blood. The chain links TRBV9 to TRBJ2-6; no clear D. The sequence derives from a woman of 80 years or more with acute or convalescent COVID-19. The CDR3 region has the DNA TGTGCCAGCAGCGGACACTCTGGGGCCAACGTCCTGACTTTC. This gives the protein CASSGHSGANVLTF.